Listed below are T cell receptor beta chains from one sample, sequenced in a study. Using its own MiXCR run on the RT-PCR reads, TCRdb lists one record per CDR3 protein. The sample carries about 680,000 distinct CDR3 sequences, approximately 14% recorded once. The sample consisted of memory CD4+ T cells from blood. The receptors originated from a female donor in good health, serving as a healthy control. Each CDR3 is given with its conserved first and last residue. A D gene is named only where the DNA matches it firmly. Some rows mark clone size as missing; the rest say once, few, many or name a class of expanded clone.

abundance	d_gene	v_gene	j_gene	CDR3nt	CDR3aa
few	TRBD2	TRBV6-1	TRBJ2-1	TGTGCCAGCATTCCGACTAGCGAGGCCTACAATGAGCAGTTCTTC	CASIPTSEAYNEQFF
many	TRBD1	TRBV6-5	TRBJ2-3	TGTGCCAGCAGCAAGAGGACAGGGGGAACAGATACGCAGTATTTT	CASSKRTGGTDTQYF
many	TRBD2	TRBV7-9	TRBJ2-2	TGTGCCAGCAGCTCGGAAAGCGGGACGAACACCGGGGAGCTGTTTTTT	CASSSESGTNTGELFF
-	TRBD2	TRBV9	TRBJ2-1	TGTGCCAGCAGCTCCCTTGTTCCTAGCGGTACCGAGCAGTTCTTC	CASSSLVPSGTEQFF
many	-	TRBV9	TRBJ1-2	TGTGCCAGCAGCGAGGGCGGTCTTAACTATGGCTACACCTTC	CASSEGGLNYGYTF
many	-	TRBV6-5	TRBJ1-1	TGTGCCAGCAGTCGGGGGTGGAACACTGAAGCTTTCTTT	CASSRGWNTEAFF
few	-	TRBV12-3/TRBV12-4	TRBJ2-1	TGTGCCAGCAACCTTGAGGAGGTCGATGAGCAGTTCTTC	CASNLEEVDEQFF
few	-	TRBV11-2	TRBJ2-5	TGTGCCAGCAGCCTCTCCCAAGATACCCAGTACTTC	CASSLSQDTQYF
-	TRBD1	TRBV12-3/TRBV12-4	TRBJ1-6	TGTGCCAGCAGTGCCCGGGACAGCCAGAATTCACCCCTCCACTTT	CASSARDSQNSPLHF
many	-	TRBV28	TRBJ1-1	TGTGCCAGCAGTTTCTGGCAGGGCCCGGGGACTGAAGCTTTCTTT	CASSFWQGPGTEAFF
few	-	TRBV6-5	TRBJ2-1	TGTGCCAGCAGCCGGGGGACCCGCAATGAGCAGTTCTTC	CASSRGTRNEQFF